This TCR beta chain was obtained from a study of blood T cell repertoires in COVID-19. Trimming at V came to 0 bases and at J to 6 bases, leaving 10 bases not matched to a gene. CDR3 size: 17 residues. Germline CDR1 LGHNA, CDR2 YNFKEQ. Original methodology: The authors estimated nucleated cell counts from reference gene primer amplification. Clones were read by immunoSEQ multiplex PCR, and TCRdb kept only the in-frame ones, dropping some. V and J calls and clone size are given by that table; D and trimming were obtained from the DNA. The sample consists of 200,000 to 300,000 clones, around 90% of them appearing once.

Material for sequencing was peripheral blood. J is TRBJ2-1 and V is TRBV4-2; 8 positions agree with TRBD2. This receptor was identified in a man between 60 and 75 years old who had recovered from COVID-19. CDR3 sequence: CASSQDKTGGRVNEQFF. CDR3 nucleotides: TGTGCCAGCAGCCAAGATAAAACGGGGGGGCGGGTCAATGAGCAGTTCTTC.